This T cell receptor (beta chain) was observed in a study of T cells in Graves' hyperthyroidism and ophthalmopathy. About the study: It was at initial diagnosis, before any treatment, that peripheral blood was collected.

CDR1 and CDR2 from the germline V gene are MNHEY and SVGAGI. This CDR3 is built from 14 residues. Worth noting for this clonotype: Antigen specificity is unknown. One end of the junction varies from germline; a read error may be responsible.

RNA transcripts yielded amplified TCR beta CDR3 regions. HTBI primers were used for first-round RT-PCR of the TCR CDR3. A single record per CDR3 protein comes from TCRdb applying MiXCR to the multiplex PCR reads. Among about half a million distinct CDR3 sequences listed, around 20% were seen once. Notes on the study in general: Blood also showed most of the thyroid clonotypes that were expanded above 0.001.

This clonotype was obtained from a man between 18 and 35 years old with Graves' hyperthyroidism. The J gene is TRBJ2-7, the V gene TRBV6-5; weak D call: TRBD1 (5 bases). Sequenced input: blood. This CDR3 is CASSYSSQANRVDF. The CDR3, as DNA: TGTGCCAGCAGTTACTCGTCACAGGCCAACCGAGTAGACTTC.